The rows below give T cell receptor beta chains drawn from one sample of a study of T cell changes during pregnancy in multiple sclerosis. The repertoire was sequenced with immunoSEQ multiplex PCR; TCRdb's copy has only in-frame clones and lacks some. The table has fewer than 100,000 clones, 70% to 90% seen once. Sequenced here: peripheral blood, sampled before pregnancy. These receptors were collected from a female donor with multiple sclerosis, enrolled in a pregnancy study. The CDR3 runs from the conserved cysteine through the conserved F or W. Fields, in order: clone size, D gene, V gene, J gene, CDR3 protein, CDR3 DNA. A D gene is named only where the DNA matches it firmly. Clone size is shown for a subset of rows, as once, few, many or a class of expanded clone.

.	.	TRBV7-9	TRBJ2-1	CASSSRSLTVRSYNEQFF	TGTGCCAGCAGCTCCCGATCCTTGACTGTAAGGTCCTACAATGAGCAGTTCTTC
.	.	TRBV5-5	TRBJ2-5	CASSLYTPDEETQYF	TGTGCCAGCAGCTTGTACACGCCCGATGAAGAGACCCAGTACTTC
.	.	TRBV9	TRBJ2-7	CASSETVGGEQYF	TGTGCCAGCAGCGAAACCGTCGGAGGCGAGCAGTACTTC
.	.	TRBV5-4	TRBJ1-4	CASSLEPEVGAGEKLFF	TGTGCCAGCAGCTTGGAGCCGGAAGTGGGGGCAGGGGAAAAACTGTTTTTT
.	TRBD1	TRBV2	TRBJ2-7	CASSPRQGVKNEQYF	TGTGCCAGCAGCCCGAGACAGGGGGTGAAGAACGAGCAGTACTTC
once	.	TRBV2	TRBJ2-5	CASSDLPGTQYF	TGTGCCAGCAGTGACCTACCGGGGACCCAGTACTTC
.	TRBD1	TRBV4-1	TRBJ1-2	CASSPRQGGYGYTF	TGCGCCAGCAGCCCTCGACAGGGGGGCTATGGCTACACCTTC
once	TRBD2	TRBV2	TRBJ2-2	CASRPLAGGTGELFF	TGTGCCAGCAGACCCTTAGCGGGGGGGACCGGGGAGCTGTTTTTT
few	.	TRBV5-4	TRBJ1-6	CASSLAQGNSPLHF	TGTGCCAGCAGCTTGGCCCAGGGTAATTCACCCCTCCACTTT
.	.	TRBV28	TRBJ1-6	CASKHRVSLSYNSPLHF	TGTGCCAGCAAGCACAGGGTGTCCCTTAGCTATAATTCACCCCTCCACTTT
.	TRBD1	TRBV7-2	TRBJ1-2	CASSLGQGANGYTF	TGTGCCAGCAGCTTAGGACAGGGGGCTAATGGCTACACCTTC
.	TRBD2	TRBV5-1	TRBJ2-7	CASSLARASGSYEQYF	TGCGCCAGCAGCTTGGCCAGGGCTAGCGGGTCCTACGAGCAGTACTTC
.	.	TRBV10-1	TRBJ2-5	CASSAQGNQETQYF	TGCGCCAGCAGTGCTCAGGGAAACCAAGAGACCCAGTACTTC
.	.	TRBV4-3	TRBJ2-3	CASSQETFDTQYF	TGCGCCAGCAGCCAAGAAACATTTGATACGCAGTATTTT
.	.	TRBV7-2	TRBJ1-6	CASSSQAALTPLHF	TGTGCCAGCAGCTCACAGGCGGCTCTCACCCCCCTCCACTTT
.	.	TRBV5-1	TRBJ2-1	CASRLVPGTNEQFF	TGCGCCAGCAGGCTAGTCCCCGGAACTAATGAGCAGTTCTTC